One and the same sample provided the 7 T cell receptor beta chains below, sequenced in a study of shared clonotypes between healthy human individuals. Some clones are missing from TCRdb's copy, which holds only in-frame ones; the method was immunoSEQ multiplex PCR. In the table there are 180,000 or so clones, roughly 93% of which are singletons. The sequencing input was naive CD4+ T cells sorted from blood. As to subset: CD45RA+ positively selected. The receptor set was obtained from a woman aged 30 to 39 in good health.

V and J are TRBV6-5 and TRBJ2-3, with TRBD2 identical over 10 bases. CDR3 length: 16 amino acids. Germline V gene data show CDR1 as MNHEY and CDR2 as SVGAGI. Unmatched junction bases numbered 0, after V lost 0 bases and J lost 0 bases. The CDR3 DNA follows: TGTGCCAGCAGTTACTCACTAGCGGGGAGCACAGATACGCAGTATTTT. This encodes CASSYSLAGSTDTQYF.

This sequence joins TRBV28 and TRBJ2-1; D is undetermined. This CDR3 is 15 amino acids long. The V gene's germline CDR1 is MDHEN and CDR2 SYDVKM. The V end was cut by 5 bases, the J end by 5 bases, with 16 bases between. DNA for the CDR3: TGTGCCAGCAGTCCCTCCCCACGGAGTCACAATGAGCAGTTCTTC. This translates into CASSPSPRSHNEQFF.

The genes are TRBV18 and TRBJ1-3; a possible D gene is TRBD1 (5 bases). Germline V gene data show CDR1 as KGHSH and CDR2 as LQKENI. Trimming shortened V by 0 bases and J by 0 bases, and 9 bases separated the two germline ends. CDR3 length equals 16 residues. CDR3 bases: TGTGCCAGCTCACCACCAGGGGTACACTCTGGAAACACCATATATTTT. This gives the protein CASSPPGVHSGNTIYF.

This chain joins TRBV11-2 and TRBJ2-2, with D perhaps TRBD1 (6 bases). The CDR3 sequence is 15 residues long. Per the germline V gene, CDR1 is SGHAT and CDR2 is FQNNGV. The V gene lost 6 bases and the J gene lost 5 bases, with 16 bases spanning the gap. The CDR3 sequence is CASRGRAGATGELFF. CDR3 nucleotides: TGTGCCAGCAGGGGGCGGGCAGGGGCAACCGGGGAGCTGTTTTTT.

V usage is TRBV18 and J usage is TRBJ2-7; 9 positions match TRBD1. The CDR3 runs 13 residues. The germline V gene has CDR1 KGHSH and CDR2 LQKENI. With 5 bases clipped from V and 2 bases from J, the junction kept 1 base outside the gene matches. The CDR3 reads CASSWTGAYEQYF. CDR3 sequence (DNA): TGTGCCAGCTCATGGACAGGGGCCTACGAGCAGTACTTC.

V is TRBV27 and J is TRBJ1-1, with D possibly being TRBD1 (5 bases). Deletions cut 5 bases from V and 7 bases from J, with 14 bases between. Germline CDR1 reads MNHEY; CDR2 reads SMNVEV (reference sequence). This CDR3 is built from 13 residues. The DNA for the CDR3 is TGTGCCAGCAGTCCGGGTCCGGGACTTGAAGCTTTCTTT. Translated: CASSPGPGLEAFF.

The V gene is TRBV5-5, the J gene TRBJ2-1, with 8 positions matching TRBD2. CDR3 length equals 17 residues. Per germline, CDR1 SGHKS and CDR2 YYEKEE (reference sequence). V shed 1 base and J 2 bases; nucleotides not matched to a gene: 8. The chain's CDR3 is CASSLRATSGAYNEQFF. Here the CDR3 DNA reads TGTGCCAGCAGCTTGCGGGCTACTAGCGGAGCCTACAATGAGCAGTTCTTC.